This T cell receptor beta chain was documented in a study of cytomegalovirus exposure and HLA in healthy donors. PCR primers comprised 60 Vbeta and 13 Jbeta primers. The data were produced by immunoSEQ multiplex PCR, yet TCRdb's version contains in-frame clones alone and is incomplete. The sample records more than 150,000 clones, over 75% being singletons. V dropped 5 bases and J dropped 6; count of bases not matched to a gene: 3. The CDR3 is 13 residues long. Looked up from germline, CDR1 is LNHDA and CDR2 is SQIVND (reference sequence). General study findings and limits: Previous analysis showed most TCR beta V segments were productive about 90% or about 30% of the time.

Comment on this clone: Its cognate antigen is unknown.

This clonotype was sampled from a girl in the first two years of life in good health and CMV-seronegative. The V gene is TRBV19, the J gene TRBJ2-2; 7 positions agree with TRBD2. The source material was PBMCs. This chain's CDR3 is CASSHGLAGELFF. Written as DNA, the CDR3 is TGTGCCAGTAGTCACGGACTAGCCGGGGAGCTGTTTTTT.